This T cell receptor (beta chain) was identified in a study of T-cell reconstitution after alpha-beta-depleted transplantation in children. The library targeted TCRbeta and was prepared with unique molecular identifiers. MiXCR was run by TCRdb on the PCR reads, yielding one entry per CDR3 protein. The sample has some 550,000 distinct CDR3 sequences; roughly 23% are singletons. Trimming removed 0 bases from V and 5 bases from J; junction bases left unmatched: 13. The CDR3 has 18 residues. The germline CDR1 and CDR2 sequences are SGHVS and FQNEAQ. General study results and limits: Several hundred expanded graft clones reportedly were the source of alpha-beta T cells about two months after transplant. Among T cells one year after transplant, newly produced cells accounted for most counts and diversity. Surviving recipient T cells and intrathymic progenitors accounted for some patients' high TCRbeta diversity at day 60.

This clonotype was seen many times. Its matching antigen is unknown. The origin of this receptor is a boy in the first two years of life who had a stem cell transplant for acute myeloid leukemia, so the T cells may come from the graft donor. This chain joins TRBV7-8 and TRBJ2-5; 9 nucleotides align to TRBD2. The sample in question was PBMCs, mostly from graft donor cells, obtained 360 days after TCRalphabeta/CD19-depleted stem cell transplant. The DNA for the CDR3 is TGTGCCAGCAGCTTAGCGACTAGCGGTCTTGCTCCTGGGGAGACCCAGTACTTC. It codes for CASSLATSGLAPGETQYF.